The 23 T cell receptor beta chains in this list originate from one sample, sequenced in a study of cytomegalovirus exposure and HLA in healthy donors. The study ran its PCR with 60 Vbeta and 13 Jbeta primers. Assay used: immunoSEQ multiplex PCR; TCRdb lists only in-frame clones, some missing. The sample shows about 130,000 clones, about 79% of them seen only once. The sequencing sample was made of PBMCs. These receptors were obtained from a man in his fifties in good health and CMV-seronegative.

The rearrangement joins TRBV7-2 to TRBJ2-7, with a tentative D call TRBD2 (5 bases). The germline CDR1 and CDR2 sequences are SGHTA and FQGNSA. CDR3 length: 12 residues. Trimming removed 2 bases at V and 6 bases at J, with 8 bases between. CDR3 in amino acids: CASSLRGTEQYF. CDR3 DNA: TGTGCCAGCAGCTTACGGGGAACCGAGCAGTACTTC.

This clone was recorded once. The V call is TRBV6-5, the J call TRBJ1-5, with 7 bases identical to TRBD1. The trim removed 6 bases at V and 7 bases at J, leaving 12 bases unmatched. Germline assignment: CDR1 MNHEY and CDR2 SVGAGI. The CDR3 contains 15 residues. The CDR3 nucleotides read TGTGCCAGCAGCCACAGGGGCTCGTTAGGCCAGCCCCAGCATTTT. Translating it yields CASSHRGSLGQPQHF.

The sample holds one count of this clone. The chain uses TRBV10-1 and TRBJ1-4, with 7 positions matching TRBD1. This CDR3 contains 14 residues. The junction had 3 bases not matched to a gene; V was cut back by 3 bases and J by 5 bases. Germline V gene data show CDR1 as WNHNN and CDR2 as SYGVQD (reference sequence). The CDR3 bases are TGCGCCAGCAGTGACGCGACAGGGAATGAAAAACTGTTTTTT. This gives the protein CASSDATGNEKLFF.

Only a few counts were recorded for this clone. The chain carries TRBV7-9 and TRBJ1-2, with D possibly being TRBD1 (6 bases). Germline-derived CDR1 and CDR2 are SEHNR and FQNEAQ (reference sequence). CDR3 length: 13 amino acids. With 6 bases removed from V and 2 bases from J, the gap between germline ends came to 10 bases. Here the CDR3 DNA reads TGTGCCAGCAGTCACGGACAGAACTATGGCTACACCTTC. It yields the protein CASSHGQNYGYTF.

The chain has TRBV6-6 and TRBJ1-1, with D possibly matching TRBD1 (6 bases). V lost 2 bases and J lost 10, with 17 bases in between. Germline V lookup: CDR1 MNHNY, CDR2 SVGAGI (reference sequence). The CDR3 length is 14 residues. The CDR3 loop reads CASSYGRDKSLAFF. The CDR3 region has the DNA TGTGCCAGCAGTTACGGTCGGGACAAATCTCTAGCTTTCTTT.

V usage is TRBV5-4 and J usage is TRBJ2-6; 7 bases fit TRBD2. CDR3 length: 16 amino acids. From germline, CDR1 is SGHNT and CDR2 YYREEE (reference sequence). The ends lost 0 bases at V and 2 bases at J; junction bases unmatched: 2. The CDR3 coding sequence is TGTGCCAGCAGCTTGGCCGCGGGGGCTGGGGCCAACGTCCTGACTTTC. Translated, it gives CASSLAAGAGANVLTF.

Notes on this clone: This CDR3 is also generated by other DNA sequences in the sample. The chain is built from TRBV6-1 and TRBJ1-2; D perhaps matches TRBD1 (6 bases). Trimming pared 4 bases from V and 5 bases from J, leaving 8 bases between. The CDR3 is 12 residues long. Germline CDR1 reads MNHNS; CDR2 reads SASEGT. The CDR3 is CASSADRYGYTF. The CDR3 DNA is TGTGCCAGCAGTGCGGACAGATATGGCTACACCTTC.

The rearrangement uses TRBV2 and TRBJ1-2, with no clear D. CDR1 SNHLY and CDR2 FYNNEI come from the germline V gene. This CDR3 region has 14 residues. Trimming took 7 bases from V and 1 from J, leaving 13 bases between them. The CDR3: CASIFGVNNYGYTF. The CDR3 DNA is TGTGCCAGCATTTTCGGAGTTAATAACTATGGCTACACCTTC. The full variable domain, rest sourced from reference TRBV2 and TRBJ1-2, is EPEVTQTPSHQVTQMGQEVILRCVPISNHLYFYWYRQILGQKVEFLVSFYNNEISEKSEIFDDQFSVERPDGSNFTLKIRSTKLEDSAMYFCASIFGVNNYGYTFGSGTRLTVV.

The CDR3: CASSLVSGDSEQFF. The CDR3 DNA reads as TGTGCCAGCAGCTTGGTGTCGGGGGATAGTGAGCAGTTCTTC. The chain links TRBV5-6 to TRBJ2-1, with D perhaps matching TRBD2 (6 bases). Trimming took 0 bases from V and 9 from J, leaving 13 bases between them. The V gene's germline CDR1 is SGHDT and CDR2 YYEEEE. This CDR3 region has 14 residues.

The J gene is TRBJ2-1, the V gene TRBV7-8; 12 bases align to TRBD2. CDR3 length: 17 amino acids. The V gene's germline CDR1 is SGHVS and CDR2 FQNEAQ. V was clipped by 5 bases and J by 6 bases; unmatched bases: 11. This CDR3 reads CASSISRLAGARNEQFF. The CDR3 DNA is TGTGCCAGCAGCATAAGCCGACTAGCGGGGGCCCGCAATGAGCAGTTCTTC.

Written as DNA, the CDR3 is TGTGCCAGCAGATCTAGCCATGAGCAGTTCTTC. Protein sequence: CASRSSHEQFF. The V call is TRBV6-6, the J call TRBJ2-1; TRBD2 might be the D (5 bases). V gave up 6 bases and J gave up 8 bases, with 8 bases separating them. Germline CDR1 reads MNHNY; CDR2 reads SVGAGI (reference sequence). The CDR3 consists of 11 residues.

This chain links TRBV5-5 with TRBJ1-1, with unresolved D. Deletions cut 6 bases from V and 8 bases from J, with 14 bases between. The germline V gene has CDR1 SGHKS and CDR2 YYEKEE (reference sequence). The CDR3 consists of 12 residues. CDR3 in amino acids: CASMSAKREAFF. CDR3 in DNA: TGTGCCAGCATGTCTGCCAAGAGGGAAGCTTTCTTT.

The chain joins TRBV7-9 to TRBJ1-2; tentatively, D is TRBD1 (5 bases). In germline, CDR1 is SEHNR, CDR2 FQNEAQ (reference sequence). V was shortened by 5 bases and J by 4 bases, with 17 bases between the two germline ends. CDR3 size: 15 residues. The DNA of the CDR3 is TGTGCCAGCAGCGCCTTTCTAGGGGTTTCCTATGGCTACACCTTC. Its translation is CASSAFLGVSYGYTF.

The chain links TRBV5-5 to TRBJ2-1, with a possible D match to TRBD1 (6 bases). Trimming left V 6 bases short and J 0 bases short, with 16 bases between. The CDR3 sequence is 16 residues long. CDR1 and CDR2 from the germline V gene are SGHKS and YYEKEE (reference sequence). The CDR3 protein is CASNPLAGDSYNEQFF. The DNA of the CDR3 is TGTGCCAGCAACCCCCTTGCAGGGGACTCCTACAATGAGCAGTTCTTC.

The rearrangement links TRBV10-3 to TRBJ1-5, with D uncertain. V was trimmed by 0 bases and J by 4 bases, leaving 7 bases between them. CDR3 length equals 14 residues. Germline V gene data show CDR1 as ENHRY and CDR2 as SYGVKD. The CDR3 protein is CAISESGQNQPQHF. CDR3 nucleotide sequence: TGTGCCATCAGTGAGTCGGGCCAAAATCAGCCCCAGCATTTT.

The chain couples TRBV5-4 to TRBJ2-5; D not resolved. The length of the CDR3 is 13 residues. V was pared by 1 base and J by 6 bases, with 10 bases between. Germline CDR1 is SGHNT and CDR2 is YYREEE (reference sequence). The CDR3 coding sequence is TGTGCCAGCAGCTTGAGCCCGACAAAGACCCAGTACTTC. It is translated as CASSLSPTKTQYF.

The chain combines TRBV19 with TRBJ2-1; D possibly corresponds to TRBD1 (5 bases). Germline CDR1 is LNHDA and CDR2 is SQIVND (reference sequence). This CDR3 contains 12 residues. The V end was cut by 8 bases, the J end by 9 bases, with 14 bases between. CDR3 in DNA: TGTGCCAGTGAGTTGCATAGGGGTGAGCAGTTCTTC. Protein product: CASELHRGEQFF.

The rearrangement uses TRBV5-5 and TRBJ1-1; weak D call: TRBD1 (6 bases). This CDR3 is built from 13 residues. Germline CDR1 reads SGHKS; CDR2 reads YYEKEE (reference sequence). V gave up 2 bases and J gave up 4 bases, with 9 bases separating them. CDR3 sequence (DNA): TGTGCCAGCAGCTTAGCAGGGGCCACTGAAGCTTTCTTT. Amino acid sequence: CASSLAGATEAFF.

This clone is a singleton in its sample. CDR3 in amino acids: CASLQSSYNEQFF. CDR3 coding DNA: TGTGCCAGTTTACAGAGCTCCTACAATGAGCAGTTCTTC. The V gene is TRBV18, the J gene TRBJ2-1, with D hard to call. CDR3 length: 13 residues. Deletions cut 9 bases from V and 0 bases from J, with 9 bases between. The V gene's germline CDR1 is KGHSH and CDR2 LQKENI.

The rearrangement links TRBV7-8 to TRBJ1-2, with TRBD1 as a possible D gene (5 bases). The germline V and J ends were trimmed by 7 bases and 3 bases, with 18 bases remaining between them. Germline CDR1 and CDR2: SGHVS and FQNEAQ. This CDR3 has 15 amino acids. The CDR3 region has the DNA TGTGCCAGCACCGAAATCGGGGGGGGGTACTATGGCTACACCTTC. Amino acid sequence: CASTEIGGGYYGYTF.

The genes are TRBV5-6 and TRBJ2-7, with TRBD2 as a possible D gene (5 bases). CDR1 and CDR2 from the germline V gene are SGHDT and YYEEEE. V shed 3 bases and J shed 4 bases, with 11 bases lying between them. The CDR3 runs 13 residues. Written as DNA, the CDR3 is TGTGCCAGCAGCTCCTCTTGGGAGTACGAGCAGTACTTC. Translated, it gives CASSSSWEYEQYF.

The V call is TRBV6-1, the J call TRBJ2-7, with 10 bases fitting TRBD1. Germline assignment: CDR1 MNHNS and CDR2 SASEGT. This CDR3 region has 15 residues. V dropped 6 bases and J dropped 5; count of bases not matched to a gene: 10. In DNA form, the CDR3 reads TGTGCCAGCAGACCTCTCCGGGACAGGGGCCACGAGCAGTACTTC. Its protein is CASRPLRDRGHEQYF.

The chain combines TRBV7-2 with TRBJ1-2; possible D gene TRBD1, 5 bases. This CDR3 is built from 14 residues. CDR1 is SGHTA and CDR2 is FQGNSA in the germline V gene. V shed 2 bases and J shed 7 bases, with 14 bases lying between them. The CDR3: CASSLLGQAGGYTF. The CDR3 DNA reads TGTGCCAGCAGCTTATTGGGGCAGGCCGGTGGCTACACCTTC.